Following are 20 T cell receptor beta chains from one sample sequenced in a study of blood T cell repertoires in COVID-19. The protocol was immunoSEQ multiplex PCR, while the TCRdb copy is restricted to in-frame clones and leaves out a portion. The sample has fewer than 130,000 clones; almost 80% are singletons. Sequenced material: peripheral blood. The origin of the receptors is a woman of 80 years or more with active or convalescent COVID-19.

The chain combines TRBV1 with TRBJ2-5; the table's D call of TRBD2 was not tested on the DNA. TRBV1 is listed as a pseudogene. The CDR3 spans 14 residues. The CDR3 DNA follows: TGCACCAGCAGTACCAGCGAGAGAAAAGAGACCCAGTACTTC. Encoded protein: CTSSTSERKETQYF.

V is TRBV10-3 and J is TRBJ2-7, with D unclear. The CDR3 consists of 15 residues. V was cut by 1 base and J by 7 bases, with 17 bases left in between. Looked up from germline, CDR1 is ENHRY and CDR2 is SYGVKD. CDR3 nucleotides: TGTGCCATCAGTGAGTGGCGCAATCAGGATAAAGAGCAGTACTTC. It translates to CAISEWRNQDKEQYF.

Regarding this clone: This sample includes further DNA sequences coding for the same CDR3. Here the CDR3 reads CASSLGTLSYNEQFF. The DNA of the CDR3 is TGTGCCAGCAGCTTAGGGACTCTCTCCTACAATGAGCAGTTCTTC. J is TRBJ2-1 and V is TRBV7-2; maybe TRBD2 (5 bases). V gave up 1 base and J gave up 0 bases, with 7 bases separating them. The CDR3 runs 15 residues. CDR1 is SGHTA, CDR2 FQGNSA, per germline. The whole variable domain, filled in from reference TRBV7-2 and TRBJ2-1, reads GAGVSQSPSNKVTEKGKDVELRCDPISGHTALYWYRQSLGQGLEFLIYFQGNSAPDKSGLPSDRFSAERTGGSVSTLTIQRTQQEDSAVYLCASSLGTLSYNEQFFGPGTRLTVL.

The chain recombines TRBV7-2 with TRBJ1-2, with D hard to call. The V and J ends lost 7 bases and 4 bases respectively, with 13 bases between them. This CDR3 comprises 13 residues. Germline loops: CDR1 SGHTA, CDR2 FQGNSA. CDR3 residues: CASTSFQIYGYTF. DNA for the CDR3: TGTGCCAGCACCTCCTTTCAGATCTATGGCTACACCTTC.

The chain links TRBV29-1 to TRBJ1-3; D is possibly TRBD1 (5 bases). V was cut by 7 bases and J by 0 bases, with 16 bases left in between. Germline V lookup: CDR1 SQVTM, CDR2 ANQGSEA. This CDR3 is built from 15 residues. CDR3 DNA sequence: TGCAGCGCCATCGGGGGTTCCAACTCTGGAAACACCATATATTTT. Translating it yields CSAIGGSNSGNTIYF.

This clone has just a few counts. The chain carries TRBV28 and TRBJ1-2, with D perhaps matching TRBD1 (5 bases). Germline assignment: CDR1 MDHEN and CDR2 SYDVKM. V lost 0 bases and J lost 5, with 10 bases in between. The CDR3 totals 14 residues. The CDR3 nucleotides are TGTGCCAGCAGTTTATGGGGGGGGACTTATGGCTACACCTTC. It translates to CASSLWGGTYGYTF.

This rearrangement joins TRBV19 to TRBJ2-7; no clear D gene. The CDR3 runs to 11 residues. Germline lookup yields CDR1 LNHDA and CDR2 SQIVND (reference sequence). V lost 4 bases to trimming and J lost 3 bases, with 4 bases between them. The CDR3 reads CASSTGYEQYF. DNA of the CDR3: TGTGCCAGTAGTACCGGCTACGAGCAGTACTTC.

This chain connects TRBV19 to TRBJ1-5; the match to TRBD1 covers 9 bases. Germline CDR1 is LNHDA and CDR2 is SQIVND (reference sequence). The CDR3 consists of 13 residues. Trimming at V came to 5 bases and at J to 9 bases, leaving 5 bases not matched to a gene. CDR3 coding DNA: TGTGCCAGTAGTGGGGACAGGGAACGGCCCCAGCATTTT. It specifies CASSGDRERPQHF.

The chain joins TRBV6-5 to TRBJ2-1, with TRBD2 identical over 7 bases. The V gene end was trimmed by 4 bases and the J gene end by 13 bases; junction bases not matched to a gene: 7. Per the germline V gene, CDR1 is MNHEY and CDR2 is SVGAGI. The CDR3 sequence is 12 residues long. CDR3 nucleotides: TGTGCCAGCAGTTCTCCGGGACTACCTCAGTTCTTC. Translating it yields CASSSPGLPQFF.

The gene calls are TRBV15 and TRBJ2-1; the D gene is possibly TRBD2 (5 bases). The CDR3 spans 16 residues. Trimming pared 5 bases from V and 3 bases from J, leaving 17 bases between. Per germline, CDR1 LNHNV and CDR2 YYDKDF (reference sequence). CDR3 residues: CATSPAVLGNYNEQFF. CDR3 sequence (DNA): TGTGCCACCAGCCCCGCGGTACTCGGGAACTACAATGAGCAGTTCTTC.

This clone was recorded at least ten times. The chain links TRBV7-9 to TRBJ1-4, with D perhaps matching TRBD1 (6 bases). V shed 11 bases and J shed 7 bases, with 17 bases lying between them. The CDR3 consists of 13 residues. From germline, CDR1 is SEHNR and CDR2 FQNEAQ (reference sequence). CDR3 loop: CAWNEAGAEKLFF. In nucleotides, the CDR3 is TGTGCCTGGAACGAGGCGGGGGCTGAAAAACTGTTTTTT.

This CDR3 is CSVEERPTGGYTDTQYF. Here the CDR3 DNA reads TGCAGCGTTGAAGAACGACCCACAGGGGGCTACACAGATACGCAGTATTTT. V is TRBV29-1 and J is TRBJ2-3, with TRBD1 identical over 9 bases. The ends lost 0 bases at V and 2 bases at J; junction bases unmatched: 9. CDR1 is SQVTM and CDR2 is ANQGSEA in the germline V gene. The CDR3 has 17 amino acids.

The CDR3 coding sequence is TGTGCCAGCAGTGAACGAGCGCGGGACTCGAACACCGGGGAGCTGTTTTTT. It codes for CASSERARDSNTGELFF. The V call is TRBV6-1, the J call TRBJ2-2, with D perhaps matching TRBD2 (6 bases). Germline V CDR1 and CDR2: MNHNS, SASEGT. V shed 2 bases and J shed 0 bases, with 13 bases lying between them. The CDR3 is 17 residues long.

The rearrangement joins TRBV3-1 (or the pseudogene TRBV3-2) to TRBJ2-7; D unclear. This CDR3 has 12 residues. From germline, CDR1 is LGHDT and CDR2 YNNKEL (reference sequence). The V end was cut by 1 base, the J end by 4 bases, with 5 bases between. The CDR3 sequence: CASSQGDYEQYF. In DNA, the CDR3 is TGTGCCAGCAGCCAAGGAGATTACGAGCAGTACTTC.

The chain uses TRBV5-1 and TRBJ2-7; D perhaps matches TRBD2 (5 bases). CDR1 and CDR2 from the germline V gene are SGHRS and YFSETQ. This CDR3 spans 14 amino acids. Trimming removed 3 bases from V and 6 bases from J, with 16 bases in between. For the CDR3, the DNA is TGCGCCAGCAGCTATTCCCGGGAACTGGGCGAGCAGTACTTC. This codes for CASSYSRELGEQYF. The whole variable domain, remainder taken from reference TRBV5-1 and TRBJ2-7, is KAGVTQTPRYLIKTRGQQVTLSCSPISGHRSVSWYQQTPGQGLQFLFEYFSETQRNKGNFPGRFSGRQFSNSRSEMNVSTLELGDSALYLCASSYSRELGEQYFGPGTRLTVT.

This sequence joins TRBV5-1 and TRBJ1-3, with 7 bases lining up with TRBD1. V trimming: 0 bases; J trimming: 7 bases; junction bases outside the gene matches: 4. This CDR3 has 14 amino acids. Germline V gene sequence: CDR1 SGHRS, CDR2 YFSETQ. DNA for the CDR3: TGCGCCAGCAGCTTGGAGGGCAGGGGGAACACCATATATTTT. Translating gives CASSLEGRGNTIYF.

The sample holds one count of this clone. J is TRBJ1-1 and V is TRBV18; D call uncertain. The CDR3 extends over 15 amino acids. V dropped 2 bases and J dropped 0 bases, with 10 bases sitting between them. The V gene's germline CDR1 is KGHSH and CDR2 LQKENI. This CDR3 is CASSPESSMNTEAFF. The CDR3, as DNA: TGTGCCAGCTCACCAGAGTCGTCGATGAACACTGAAGCTTTCTTT.

This clone was found once. This chain connects TRBV29-1 to TRBJ1-2; D unresolved. CDR3 length: 12 amino acids. Germline lookup yields CDR1 SQVTM and CDR2 ANQGSEA. The V end lost 2 bases, the J end lost 4 bases, and 8 bases lay between the germline ends. CDR3 amino acids: CSVERGLYGYTF. CDR3 sequence (DNA): TGCAGCGTTGAAAGAGGGCTCTATGGCTACACCTTC. The entire variable domain, with the rest obtained from reference TRBV29-1 and TRBJ1-2, is as follows: SAVISQKPSRDICQRGTSLTIQCQVDSQVTMMFWYRQQPGQSLTLIATANQGSEATYESGFVIDKFPISRPNLTFSTLTVSNMSPEDSSIYLCSVERGLYGYTFGSGTRLTVV.

The chain recombines TRBV3-1 (or the pseudogene TRBV3-2) with TRBJ2-1; D ambiguous. V lost 0 bases, J lost 4 bases, and 4 bases lay in between. The V gene's germline CDR1 is LGHDT and CDR2 YNNKEL (reference sequence). This CDR3 contains 13 residues. Written as DNA, the CDR3 is TGTGCCAGCAGCCAAGACCGTTACAATGAGCAGTTCTTC. As protein: CASSQDRYNEQFF.

The chain recombines TRBV29-1 with TRBJ1-2; 7 bases agree with TRBD1. Trimming took 5 bases from V and 3 from J; bases not matched to a gene: 15. Germline CDR1 SQVTM, CDR2 ANQGSEA. This CDR3 comprises 16 residues. The CDR3 protein is CSVPSLQGTTYYGYTF. For the CDR3, the DNA is TGCAGCGTTCCCAGTTTACAGGGGACCACCTACTATGGCTACACCTTC.